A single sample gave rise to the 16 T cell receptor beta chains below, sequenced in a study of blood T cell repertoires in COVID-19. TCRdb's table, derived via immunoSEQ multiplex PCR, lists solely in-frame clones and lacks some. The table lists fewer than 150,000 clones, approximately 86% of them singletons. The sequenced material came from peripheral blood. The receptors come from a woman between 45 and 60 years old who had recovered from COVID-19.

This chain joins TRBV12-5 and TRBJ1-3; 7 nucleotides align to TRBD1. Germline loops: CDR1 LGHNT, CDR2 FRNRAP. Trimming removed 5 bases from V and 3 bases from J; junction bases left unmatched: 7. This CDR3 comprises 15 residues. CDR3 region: CASGRLTGDGNTIYF. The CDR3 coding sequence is TGTGCTAGTGGTAGACTTACAGGGGATGGAAACACCATATATTTT.

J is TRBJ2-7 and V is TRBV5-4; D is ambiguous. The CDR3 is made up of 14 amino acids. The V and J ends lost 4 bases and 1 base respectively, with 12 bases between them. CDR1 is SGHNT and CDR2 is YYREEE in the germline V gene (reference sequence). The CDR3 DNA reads TGTGCCAGCAGCCCCGAGGAGCCTTCCTACGAGCAGTACTTC. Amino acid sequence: CASSPEEPSYEQYF.

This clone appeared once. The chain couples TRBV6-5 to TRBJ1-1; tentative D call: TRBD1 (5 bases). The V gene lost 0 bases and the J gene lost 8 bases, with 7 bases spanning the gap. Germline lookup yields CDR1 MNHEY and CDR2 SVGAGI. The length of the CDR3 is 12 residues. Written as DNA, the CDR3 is TGTGCCAGCAGTTACTCGAACAGGGAAGCTTTCTTT. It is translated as CASSYSNREAFF.

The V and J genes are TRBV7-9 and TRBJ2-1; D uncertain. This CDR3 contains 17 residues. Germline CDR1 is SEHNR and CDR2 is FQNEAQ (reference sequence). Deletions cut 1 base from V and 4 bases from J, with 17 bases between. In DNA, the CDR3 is TGTGCCAGCAGCTTAGTTGTCGATCGGAGAGCTTACAATGAGCAGTTCTTC. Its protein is CASSLVVDRRAYNEQFF. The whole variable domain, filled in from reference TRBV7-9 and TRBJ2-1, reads DTGVSQNPRHKITKRGQNVTFRCDPISEHNRLYWYRQTLGQGPEFLTYFQNEAQLEKSRLLSDRFSAERPKGSFSTLEIQRTEQGDSAMYLCASSLVVDRRAYNEQFFGPGTRLTVL.

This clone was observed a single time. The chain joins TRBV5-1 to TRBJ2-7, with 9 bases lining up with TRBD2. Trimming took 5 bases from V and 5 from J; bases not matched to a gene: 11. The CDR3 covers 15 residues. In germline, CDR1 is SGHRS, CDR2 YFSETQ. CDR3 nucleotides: TGCGCCAGCAGGCCGGCCGGGACTAGCTTAAACGAGCAGTACTTC. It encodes CASRPAGTSLNEQYF.

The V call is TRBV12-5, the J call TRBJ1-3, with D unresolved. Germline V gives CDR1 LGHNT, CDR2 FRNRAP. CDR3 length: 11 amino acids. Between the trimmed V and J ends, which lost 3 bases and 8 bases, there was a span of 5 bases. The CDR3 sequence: CASGFGDTIYF. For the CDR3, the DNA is TGTGCTAGTGGTTTCGGGGACACCATATATTTT. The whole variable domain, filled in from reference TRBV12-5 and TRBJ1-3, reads DARVTQTPRHKVTEMGQEVTMRCQPILGHNTVFWYRQTMMQGLELLAYFRNRAPLDDSGMPKDRFSAEMPDATLATLKIQPSEPRDSAVYFCASGFGDTIYFGEGSWLTVV.

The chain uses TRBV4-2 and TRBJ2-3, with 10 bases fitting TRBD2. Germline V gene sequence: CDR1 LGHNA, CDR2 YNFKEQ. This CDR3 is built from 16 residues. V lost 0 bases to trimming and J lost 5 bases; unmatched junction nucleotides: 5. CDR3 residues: CASSQDTSGTIDTQYF. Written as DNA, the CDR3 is TGTGCCAGCAGCCAAGACACTAGCGGGACAATAGATACGCAGTATTTT.

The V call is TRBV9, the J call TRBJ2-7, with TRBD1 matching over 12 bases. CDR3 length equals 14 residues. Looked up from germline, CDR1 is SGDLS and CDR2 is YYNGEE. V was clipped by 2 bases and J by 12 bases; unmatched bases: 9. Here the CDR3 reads CASSVGTGGELLYF. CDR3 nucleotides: TGTGCCAGCAGCGTTGGGACAGGGGGCGAGTTGCTGTACTTC.

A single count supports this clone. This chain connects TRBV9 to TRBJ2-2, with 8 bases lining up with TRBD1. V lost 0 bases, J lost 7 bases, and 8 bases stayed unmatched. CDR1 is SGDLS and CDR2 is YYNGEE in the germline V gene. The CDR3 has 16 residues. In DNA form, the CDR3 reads TGTGCCAGCAGCGTAGAGCCAGGGGGCGCGGGCGGGGAGCTGTTTTTT. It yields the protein CASSVEPGGAGGELFF.

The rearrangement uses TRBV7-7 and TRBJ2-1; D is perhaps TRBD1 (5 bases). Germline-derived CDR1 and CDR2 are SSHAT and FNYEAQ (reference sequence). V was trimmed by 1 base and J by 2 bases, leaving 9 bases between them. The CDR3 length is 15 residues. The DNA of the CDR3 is TGTGCCAGCAGCTTAGAAGGGGCACCCTACAATGAGCAGTTCTTC. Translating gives CASSLEGAPYNEQFF.

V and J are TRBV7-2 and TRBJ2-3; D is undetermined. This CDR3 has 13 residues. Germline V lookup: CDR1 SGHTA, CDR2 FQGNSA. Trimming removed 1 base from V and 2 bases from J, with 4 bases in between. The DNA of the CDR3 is TGTGCCAGCAGCTTAGACTACACAGATACGCAGTATTTT. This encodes CASSLDYTDTQYF.

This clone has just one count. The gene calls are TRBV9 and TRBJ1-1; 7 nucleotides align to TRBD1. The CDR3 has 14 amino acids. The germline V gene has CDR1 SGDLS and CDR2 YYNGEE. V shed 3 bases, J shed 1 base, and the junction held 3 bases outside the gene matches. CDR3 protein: CASSAKGANTEAFF. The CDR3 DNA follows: TGTGCCAGCAGCGCCAAGGGGGCGAACACTGAAGCTTTCTTT.

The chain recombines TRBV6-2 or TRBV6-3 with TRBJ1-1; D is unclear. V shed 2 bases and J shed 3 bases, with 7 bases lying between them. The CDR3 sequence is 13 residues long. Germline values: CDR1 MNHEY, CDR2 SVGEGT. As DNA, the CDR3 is TGTGCCAGCAGTTACAGGGAGGACACTGAAGCTTTCTTT. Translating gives CASSYREDTEAFF.

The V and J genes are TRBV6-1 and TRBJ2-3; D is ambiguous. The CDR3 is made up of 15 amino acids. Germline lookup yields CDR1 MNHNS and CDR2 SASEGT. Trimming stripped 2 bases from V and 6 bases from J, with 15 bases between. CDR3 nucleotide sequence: TGTGCCAGCAGTGAACAACCCGGCGGTTTTGATACGCAGTATTTT. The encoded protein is CASSEQPGGFDTQYF.

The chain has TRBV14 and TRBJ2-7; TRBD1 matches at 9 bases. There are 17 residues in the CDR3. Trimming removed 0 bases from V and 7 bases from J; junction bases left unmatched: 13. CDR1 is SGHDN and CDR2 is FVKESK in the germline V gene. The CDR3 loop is CASSQDWTGAYLGEQYF. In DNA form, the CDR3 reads TGTGCCAGCAGCCAAGATTGGACAGGGGCCTATCTGGGTGAGCAGTACTTC.

CDR3 protein: CASSTYRTGERNEQYF. DNA of the CDR3: TGTGCCAGCAGTACATACCGGACAGGGGAAAGGAACGAGCAGTACTTC. The rearrangement uses TRBV5-4 and TRBJ2-7; 9 bases line up with TRBD1. The CDR3 contains 16 residues. The J segment lost 5 bases and the V segment lost 5 bases, leaving 14 bases of the junction unmatched. The germline V gene has CDR1 SGHNT and CDR2 YYREEE (reference sequence).